This TCR beta chain was captured by sequencing in a study of Ad26.COV2.S vaccination and SARS-CoV-2 variants. The study's findings and limits: Substantial breadth was reported for post-vaccination spike-specific CD8+ and CD4+ T cells. Vaccinees showed greater spike-specific TCR breadth than placebo recipients.

Treatment in this sample: about 20 received Ad26.COV2.S at low or high dose, single or two shots; several received placebo; per-sample allocation not given. Sample collection was performed on day 63 after the first vaccine or placebo injection. The germline V gene has CDR1 SGHRS and CDR2 YFSETQ. V lost 1 base and J lost 6, with 11 bases in between. This CDR3 contains 15 residues. As regards this clone: Antigen: not known.

The method was immunoSEQ multiplex PCR; TCRdb's version includes in-frame clones alone and lacks a portion of them. The sample consists of under 550,000 clones, 88% of them appearing once. The chain uses TRBV5-1 and TRBJ1-6; D is unclear. The clonotype was recovered from a person between 18 and 65 years old who received the Ad26.COV2.S COVID-19 vaccine or a placebo. This specimen consisted of peripheral blood, obtained in a trial of Ad26.COV2.S vaccine versus placebo. Here the CDR3 DNA reads TGCGCCAGCAGCTTGCTGGACCGGAGTAATTCACCCCTCCACTTT. Encoded protein: CASSLLDRSNSPLHF.